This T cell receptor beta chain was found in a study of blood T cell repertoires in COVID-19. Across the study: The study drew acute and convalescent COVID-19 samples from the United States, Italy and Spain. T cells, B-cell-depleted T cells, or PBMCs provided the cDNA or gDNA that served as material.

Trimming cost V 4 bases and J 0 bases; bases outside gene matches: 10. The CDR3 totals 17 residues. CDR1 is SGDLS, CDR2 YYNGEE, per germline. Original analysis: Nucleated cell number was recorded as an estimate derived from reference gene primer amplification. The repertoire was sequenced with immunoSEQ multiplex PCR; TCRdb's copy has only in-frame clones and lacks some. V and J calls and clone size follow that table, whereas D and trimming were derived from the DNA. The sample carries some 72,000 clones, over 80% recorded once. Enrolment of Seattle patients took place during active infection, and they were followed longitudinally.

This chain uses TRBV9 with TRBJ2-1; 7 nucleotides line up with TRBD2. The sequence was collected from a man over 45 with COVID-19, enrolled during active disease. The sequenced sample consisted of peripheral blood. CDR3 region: CASSPRAGAFSYNEQFF. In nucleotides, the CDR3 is TGTGCCAGCAGCCCCAGGGCGGGAGCGTTCTCCTACAATGAGCAGTTCTTC.